Detailed here is one TCR beta chain. The CDR3 loop spans 14 amino acids. Looked up from germline, CDR1 is SNHLY and CDR2 is FYNNEI. Trimming shortened V by 2 bases and J by 2 bases, and 9 bases separated the two germline ends. This sample is part of a study of blood T cells in healthy people across ages. Study-wide background: Capture by template switching was about one barcoded beta molecule per two T cells.

Through a sample-barcoded 5' primer and a J-beta primer mix, a second PCR was run for roughly 6 to 12 cycles. The authors tagged each cDNA molecule using a template-switch adaptor with 12 random nucleotides. TCRdb independently ran MiXCR on the 5' RACE reads; one entry per CDR3 protein. The data hold roughly 1,500,000 distinct CDR3 sequences, with 34% observed a single time. The rearrangement joins TRBV2 to TRBJ1-2; D gene uncertain. Source material: blood. This receptor was obtained from a young woman in good health. This chain's CDR3 is CASSELRANYGYTF. In nucleotides, the CDR3 is TGTGCCAGCAGTGAACTCCGGGCCAACTATGGCTACACCTTC. Full variable domain (missing parts from reference TRBV2 and TRBJ1-2): EPEVTQTPSHQVTQMGQEVILRCVPISNHLYFYWYRQILGQKVEFLVSFYNNEISEKSEIFDDQFSVERPDGSNFTLKIRSTKLEDSAMYFCASSELRANYGYTFGSGTRLTVV.